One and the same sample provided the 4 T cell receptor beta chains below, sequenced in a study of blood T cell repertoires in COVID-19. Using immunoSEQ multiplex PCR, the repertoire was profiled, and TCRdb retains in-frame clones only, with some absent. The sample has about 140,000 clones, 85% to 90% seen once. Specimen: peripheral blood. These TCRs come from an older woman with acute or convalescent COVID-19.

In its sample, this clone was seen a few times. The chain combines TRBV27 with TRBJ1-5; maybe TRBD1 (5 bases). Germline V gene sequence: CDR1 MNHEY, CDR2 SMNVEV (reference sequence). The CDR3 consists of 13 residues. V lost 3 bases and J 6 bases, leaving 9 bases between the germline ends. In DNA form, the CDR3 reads TGTGCCAGCAGTTTCGAAAGGGGTCAGCCCCAGCATTTT. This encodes CASSFERGQPQHF.

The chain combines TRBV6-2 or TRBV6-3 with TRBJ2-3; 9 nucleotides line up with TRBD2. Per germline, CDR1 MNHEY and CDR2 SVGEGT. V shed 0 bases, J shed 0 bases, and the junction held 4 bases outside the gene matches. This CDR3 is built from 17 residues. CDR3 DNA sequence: TGTGCCAGCAGTTACTCTTGGACTAGCGACAGCACAGATACGCAGTATTTT. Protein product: CASSYSWTSDSTDTQYF.

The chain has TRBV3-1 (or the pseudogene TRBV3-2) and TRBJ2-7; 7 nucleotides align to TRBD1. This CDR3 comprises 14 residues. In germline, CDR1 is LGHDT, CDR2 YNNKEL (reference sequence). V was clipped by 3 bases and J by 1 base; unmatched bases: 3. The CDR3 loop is CASSQWTGSYEQYF. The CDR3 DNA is TGTGCCAGCAGCCAGTGGACAGGTTCCTACGAGCAGTACTTC.

The CDR3 DNA reads as TGTGCCAGCAGACCAAGCGGGGGGAGCCAGTACTTC. This translates into CASRPSGGSQYF. The V gene is TRBV6-6, the J gene TRBJ2-5; 9 nucleotides line up with TRBD2. The CDR3 is made up of 12 amino acids. Germline values: CDR1 MNHNY, CDR2 SVGAGI (reference sequence). The V gene end was trimmed by 6 bases and the J gene end by 10 bases; junction bases not matched to a gene: 6.